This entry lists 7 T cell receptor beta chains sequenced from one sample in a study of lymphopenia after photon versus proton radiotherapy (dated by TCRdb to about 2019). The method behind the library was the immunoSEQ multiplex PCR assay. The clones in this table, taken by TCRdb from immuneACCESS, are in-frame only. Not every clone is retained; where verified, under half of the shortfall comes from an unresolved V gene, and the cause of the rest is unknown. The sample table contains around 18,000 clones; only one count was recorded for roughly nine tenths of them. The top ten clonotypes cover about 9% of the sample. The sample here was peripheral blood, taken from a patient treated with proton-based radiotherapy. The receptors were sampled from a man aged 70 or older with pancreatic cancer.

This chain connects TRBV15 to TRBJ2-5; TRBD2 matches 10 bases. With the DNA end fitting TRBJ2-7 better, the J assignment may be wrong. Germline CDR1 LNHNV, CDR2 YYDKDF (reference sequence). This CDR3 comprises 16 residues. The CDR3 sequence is CATSRPESGRGNEQYF. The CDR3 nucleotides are TGTGCCACCAGCAGACCCGAGAGCGGGAGGGGGAACGAGCAGTACTTC.

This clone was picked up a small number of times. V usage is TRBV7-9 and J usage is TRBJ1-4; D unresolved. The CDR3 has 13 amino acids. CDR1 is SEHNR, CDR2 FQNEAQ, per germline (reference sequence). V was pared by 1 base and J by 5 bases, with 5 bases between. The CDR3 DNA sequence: TGTGCCAGCAGCTTAGGCCCGAATGAAAAACTGTTTTTT. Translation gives CASSLGPNEKLFF.

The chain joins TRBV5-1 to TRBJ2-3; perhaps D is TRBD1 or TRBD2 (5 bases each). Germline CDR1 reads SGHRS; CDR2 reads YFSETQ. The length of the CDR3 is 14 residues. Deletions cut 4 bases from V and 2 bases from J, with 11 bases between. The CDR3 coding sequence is TGCGCCAGCAGCACCCGGGACCACACAGATACGCAGTATTTT. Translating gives CASSTRDHTDTQYF.

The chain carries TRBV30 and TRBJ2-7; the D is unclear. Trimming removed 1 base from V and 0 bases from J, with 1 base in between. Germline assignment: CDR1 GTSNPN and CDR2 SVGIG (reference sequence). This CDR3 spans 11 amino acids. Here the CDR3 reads CAWSASYEQYF. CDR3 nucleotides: TGTGCCTGGAGTGCCTCCTACGAGCAGTACTTC.

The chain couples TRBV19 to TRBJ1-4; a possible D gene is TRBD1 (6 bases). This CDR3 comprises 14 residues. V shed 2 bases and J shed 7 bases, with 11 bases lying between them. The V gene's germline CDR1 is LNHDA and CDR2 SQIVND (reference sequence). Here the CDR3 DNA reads TGTGCCAGTAGTATACTGGGAGGGGGTGAAAAACTGTTTTTT. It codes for CASSILGGGEKLFF.

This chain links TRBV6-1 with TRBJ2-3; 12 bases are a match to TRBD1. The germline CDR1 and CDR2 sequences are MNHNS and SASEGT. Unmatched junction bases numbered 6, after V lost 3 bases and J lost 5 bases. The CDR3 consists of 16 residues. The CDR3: CASSDRDRGHLDTQYF. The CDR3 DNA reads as TGTGCCAGCAGTGACCGGGACAGGGGGCATTTAGATACGCAGTATTTT.

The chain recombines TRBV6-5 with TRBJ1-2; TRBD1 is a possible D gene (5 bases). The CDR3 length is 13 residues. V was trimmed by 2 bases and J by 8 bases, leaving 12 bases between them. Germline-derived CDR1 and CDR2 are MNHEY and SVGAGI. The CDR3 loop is CASSYGAGQGYTF. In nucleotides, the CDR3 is TGTGCCAGCAGTTACGGGGCAGGGCAGGGCTACACCTTC.